This T cell receptor (beta chain) was captured in a study of T cell responses to AZD1222 COVID-19 vaccine. The CDR3 spans 15 residues. The ends lost 3 bases at V and 3 bases at J; junction bases unmatched: 7. The germline CDR1 and CDR2 sequences are GTSNPN and SVGIG (reference sequence). Measured with immunoSEQ multiplex PCR; TCRdb has only the in-frame clones, and not every one. Among about 74,000 clones, roughly 90% were seen once, and the ten largest hold around 8%. The origin of this receptor is an adult who received the AZD1222 COVID-19 vaccine. The chain recombines TRBV30 with TRBJ1-5; 8 nucleotides line up with TRBD1. Sequences were derived from peripheral blood, sampled 28 days after the second AZD1222 dose. The CDR3 region is CAWSPGQGYNQPQHF. The CDR3 coding sequence is TGTGCCTGGAGCCCCGGACAGGGATACAATCAGCCCCAGCATTTT.